This passage covers 29 T cell receptor beta chains from one sample sequenced in a study of T cell changes during pregnancy in multiple sclerosis. The method was immunoSEQ multiplex PCR; TCRdb's version includes in-frame clones alone and lacks a portion of them. The sample yields about 80,000 clones, about 90% seen once. Sequenced here: peripheral blood, sampled before pregnancy. These receptors were obtained from a female donor with multiple sclerosis, enrolled in a pregnancy study.

The rearrangement uses TRBV6-5 and TRBJ2-3; D is unresolved. CDR3 length: 15 residues. Germline V gives CDR1 MNHEY, CDR2 SVGAGI. V was cut by 0 bases and J by 1 base, with 8 bases left in between. The CDR3 region has the DNA TGTGCCAGCAGTTACTCCCCGTATGGCACAGATACGCAGTATTTT. Translation: CASSYSPYGTDTQYF.

The genes are TRBV19 and TRBJ1-2, with a tentative D call TRBD1 (5 bases). Per germline, CDR1 LNHDA and CDR2 SQIVND (reference sequence). The V gene lost 3 bases and the J gene lost 0 bases, with 14 bases spanning the gap. This CDR3 region has 16 residues. DNA of the CDR3: TGTGCCAGTAGTATGCTTACACAGGCCTCTAACTATGGCTACACCTTC. Residues: CASSMLTQASNYGYTF.

The chain recombines TRBV15 with TRBJ2-7; no reliable D call. The CDR3 is made up of 13 amino acids. Germline lookup yields CDR1 LNHNV and CDR2 YYDKDF (reference sequence). V gave up 5 bases and J gave up 0 bases, with 8 bases separating them. CDR3 region: CATSSRLSYEQYF. Here the CDR3 DNA reads TGTGCCACCAGCTCGCGACTCTCCTACGAGCAGTACTTC.

The chain's CDR3 is CASSLGGTGEKLFF. The CDR3, as DNA: TGTGCCAGCAGCTTGGGCGGGACGGGTGAAAAACTGTTTTTT. The V gene is TRBV5-6, the J gene TRBJ1-4, with D perhaps matching TRBD1 (5 bases). In germline, CDR1 is SGHDT, CDR2 YYEEEE. This CDR3 spans 14 amino acids. Trimming pared 0 bases from V and 7 bases from J, leaving 10 bases between. Full variable domain (remainder filled in from reference TRBV5-6 and TRBJ1-4): DAGVTQSPTHLIKTRGQQVTLRCSPKSGHDTVSWYQQALGQGPQFIFQYYEEEERQRGNFPDRFSGHQFPNYSSELNVNALLLGDSALYLCASSLGGTGEKLFFGSGTQLSVL.

This rearrangement joins TRBV19 to TRBJ2-7, with 11 positions matching TRBD2. The germline CDR1 and CDR2 sequences are LNHDA and SQIVND (reference sequence). V was pared by 9 bases and J by 4 bases, with 14 bases of the junction left unmatched. This CDR3 region has 16 residues. In DNA, the CDR3 is TGTGCCAGCGCCCATCTCGGGACTAGCGGTGCGTACGAGCAGTACTTC. Translated, it gives CASAHLGTSGAYEQYF.

The chain uses TRBV9 and TRBJ2-3; 9 bases align to TRBD1. There are 17 residues in the CDR3. V lost 3 bases and J lost 2; bases outside the gene matches: 10. The germline V gene has CDR1 SGDLS and CDR2 YYNGEE. Here the CDR3 reads CASSESRDRDNTDTQYF. For the CDR3, the DNA is TGTGCCAGCAGCGAGTCCCGGGACAGGGACAACACAGATACGCAGTATTTT.

The rearrangement links TRBV5-6 to TRBJ1-3; D gene uncertain. CDR1 and CDR2 (germline): SGHDT, YYEEEE. Between the trimmed V and J ends, which lost 1 base and 4 bases, there was a span of 12 bases. The CDR3 runs 15 residues. The CDR3 loop is CASSLRAGSGNTIYF. The CDR3, as DNA: TGTGCCAGCAGCTTGAGAGCGGGGTCCGGAAACACCATATATTTT.

The CDR3 loop reads CASSYRGQGTDTQYF. As DNA, the CDR3 is TGTGCCAGCAGTTACCGGGGACAGGGCACAGATACGCAGTATTTT. This chain links TRBV6-5 with TRBJ2-3; 8 bases align to TRBD1. This CDR3 comprises 15 residues. The V gene end was trimmed by 2 bases and the J gene end by 1 base; junction bases not matched to a gene: 2. In germline, CDR1 is MNHEY, CDR2 SVGAGI.

This sequence joins TRBV30 and TRBJ1-5; the D is unclear. Germline V gene lookup returns CDR1 GTSNPN and CDR2 SVGIG (reference sequence). The V and J ends lost 1 base and 1 base respectively, with 11 bases between them. CDR3 length: 15 amino acids. The chain's CDR3 is CAWSAAGNSNQPQHF. CDR3 coding DNA: TGTGCCTGGAGTGCGGCGGGGAACAGCAATCAGCCCCAGCATTTT. The entire variable domain, with the rest obtained from reference TRBV30 and TRBJ1-5, is as follows: SQTIHQWPATLVQPVGSPLSLECTVEGTSNPNLYWYRQAAGRGLQLLFYSVGIGQISSEVPQNLSASRPQDRQFILSSKKLLLSDSGFYLCAWSAAGNSNQPQHFGDGTRLSIL.

This chain links TRBV4-1 with TRBJ2-3, with 9 bases fitting TRBD1. The CDR3 is made up of 15 amino acids. CDR1 is MGHRA, CDR2 YSYEKL, per germline. The V and J ends lost 4 bases and 2 bases, in that order; junction bases with no gene match: 4. The CDR3: CASSRRQGVTDTQYF. CDR3 DNA: TGCGCCAGCAGCCGAAGACAGGGGGTCACAGATACGCAGTATTTT.

The chain employs TRBV6-5 and TRBJ2-5; 7 nucleotides match TRBD1. This CDR3 is built from 13 residues. With 6 bases clipped from V and 1 base from J, the junction kept 2 bases outside the gene matches. In germline, CDR1 is MNHEY, CDR2 SVGAGI. The chain's CDR3 is CASRGQLQETQYF. In DNA form, the CDR3 reads TGTGCCAGCAGGGGACAGCTCCAAGAGACCCAGTACTTC.

The J gene is TRBJ2-3, the V gene TRBV5-6, with D possibly matching TRBD1 (5 bases). Trimming took 0 bases from V and 8 from J, leaving 10 bases between them. The CDR3 is 13 residues long. Looked up from germline, CDR1 is SGHDT and CDR2 is YYEEEE. In DNA form, the CDR3 reads TGTGCCAGCAGCTTGGACAGGAGCGTTACGCAGTATTTT. Encoded protein: CASSLDRSVTQYF. Looking up the rest from reference TRBV5-6 and TRBJ2-3 gives the full variable domain: DAGVTQSPTHLIKTRGQQVTLRCSPKSGHDTVSWYQQALGQGPQFIFQYYEEEERQRGNFPDRFSGHQFPNYSSELNVNALLLGDSALYLCASSLDRSVTQYFGPGTRLTVL.

The chain uses TRBV5-4 and TRBJ1-3; D unclear. The V and J ends lost 0 bases and 4 bases respectively, with 5 bases between them. Per germline, CDR1 SGHNT and CDR2 YYREEE (reference sequence). This CDR3 has 13 amino acids. CDR3 sequence: CASSLDGGNTIYF. The CDR3 DNA follows: TGTGCCAGCAGCTTGGACGGGGGAAACACCATATATTTT. The full variable domain, its missing parts supplied by reference TRBV5-4 and TRBJ1-3, is ETGVTQSPTHLIKTRGQQVTLRCSSQSGHNTVSWYQQALGQGPQFIFQYYREEENGRGNFPPRFSGLQFPNYSSELNVNALELDDSALYLCASSLDGGNTIYFGEGSWLTVV.

The chain uses TRBV6-1 and TRBJ2-5; TRBD1 aligns across 10 bases. Germline V gene sequence: CDR1 MNHNS, CDR2 SASEGT. The CDR3 has 16 residues. J gave up 6 bases and V 2 bases, and 9 bases lay outside the gene matches. As DNA, the CDR3 is TGTGCCAGCAGTGAATTAATGACAGGGGGCGCGAAGACCCAGTACTTC. Encoded protein: CASSELMTGGAKTQYF.

The rearrangement uses TRBV7-2 and TRBJ1-2; TRBD1 agrees at 7 bases. Germline V lookup: CDR1 SGHTA, CDR2 FQGNSA. After removal of 5 bases from V and 2 bases from J, the junction contained 8 bases not matched to a gene. CDR3 length equals 15 residues. The CDR3 DNA reads TGTGCCAGCAGCAATCCGACAGGGACGAACTATGGCTACACCTTC. Amino acid sequence: CASSNPTGTNYGYTF.

The chain combines TRBV4-2 with TRBJ2-2; D might be TRBD2 (5 bases). The length of the CDR3 is 16 residues. In germline, CDR1 is LGHNA, CDR2 YNFKEQ. The germline V and J ends were trimmed by 1 base and 4 bases, with 13 bases remaining between them. The CDR3 protein is CASSQGGPGSTGELFF. The DNA of the CDR3 is TGTGCCAGCAGCCAAGGTGGTCCGGGGTCCACCGGGGAGCTGTTTTTT.

This clone appeared once. The rearrangement uses TRBV7-9 and TRBJ2-1; D is unclear. Germline CDR1 and CDR2: SEHNR and FQNEAQ (reference sequence). The CDR3 loop spans 15 amino acids. Trimming took 5 bases from V and 4 from J, leaving 15 bases between them. The CDR3, as DNA: TGTGCCAGCAGCCCTCCAGGCACGGCGTACAATGAGCAGTTCTTC. Amino acids: CASSPPGTAYNEQFF.

The genes are TRBV5-5 and TRBJ1-4; D remains unclear. The CDR3 runs 14 residues. CDR1 is SGHKS, CDR2 YYEKEE, per germline (reference sequence). V lost 4 bases and J 8 bases, leaving 15 bases between the germline ends. The CDR3 DNA sequence: TGTGCCAGCAGCCGGCGAGGCCCCGACGAAAAACTGTTTTTT. This gives the protein CASSRRGPDEKLFF.

The genes are TRBV6-5 and TRBJ1-5; 7 bases map to TRBD1. CDR3 length: 15 amino acids. Germline CDR1 MNHEY, CDR2 SVGAGI. The J segment lost 4 bases and the V segment lost 0 bases, leaving 3 bases of the junction unmatched. The CDR3 region is CASSYSGDRNQPQHF. CDR3 DNA: TGTGCCAGCAGTTACTCGGGGGACAGAAATCAGCCCCAGCATTTT.

The V gene is TRBV2, the J gene TRBJ2-3, with D possibly matching TRBD2 (5 bases). The V gene lost 3 bases and the J gene lost 4 bases, with 11 bases spanning the gap. The germline V gene has CDR1 SNHLY and CDR2 FYNNEI. This CDR3 comprises 14 residues. DNA for the CDR3: TGTGCCAGCAGTGACGGGGTGGTCCCAGATACGCAGTATTTT. Translating it yields CASSDGVVPDTQYF.

The chain links TRBV18 to TRBJ2-4; D is perhaps TRBD2 (5 bases). Germline CDR1 KGHSH, CDR2 LQKENI. CDR3 length equals 12 residues. V dropped 8 bases and J dropped 5 bases, with 10 bases sitting between them. This CDR3 reads CASGVLENIQYF. The CDR3 DNA reads as TGTGCCAGCGGGGTACTAGAAAACATTCAGTACTTC.

The rearrangement uses TRBV2 and TRBJ1-5; 11 positions agree with TRBD1. Germline V gives CDR1 SNHLY, CDR2 FYNNEI. The CDR3 is 14 residues long. The ends lost 4 bases at V and 4 bases at J; junction bases unmatched: 0. The CDR3: CASSGDRGNQPQHF. The CDR3 DNA reads as TGTGCCAGCAGTGGGGACAGGGGGAATCAGCCCCAGCATTTT.

The rearrangement links TRBV5-1 to TRBJ2-4, with 11 positions matching TRBD1. Trimming removed 4 bases from V and 6 bases from J; junction bases left unmatched: 6. Germline CDR1 and CDR2: SGHRS and YFSETQ. CDR3 length equals 15 residues. The CDR3, as DNA: TGCGCCAGCAGCGTGGGGACAGGGGGGGGAAACATTCAGTACTTC. Its protein is CASSVGTGGGNIQYF.

The chain uses TRBV20-1 and TRBJ2-5; D possibly corresponds to TRBD2 (7 bases). Germline loops: CDR1 DFQATT, CDR2 SNEGSKA (reference sequence). The CDR3 length is 11 residues. The CDR3: CSAGAGETQYF. The CDR3 DNA follows: TGCTCTGCGGGGGCAGGAGAGACCCAGTACTTC.

In this sample, this clone turned up once. The chain recombines TRBV9 with TRBJ2-3; unclear D gene. The length of the CDR3 is 11 residues. Germline CDR1 SGDLS, CDR2 YYNGEE. The V and J ends lost 3 bases and 5 bases respectively, with 4 bases between them. The CDR3: CASSALDTQYF. CDR3 coding DNA: TGTGCCAGCAGCGCCCTAGATACGCAGTATTTT.

This clone was seen just once. The chain combines TRBV23-1 with TRBJ2-2; possibly TRBD1 for D (6 bases). TRBV23-1 is reported as an ORF; its role is uncertain. Trimming cost V 0 bases and J 5 bases, with 13 bases left between them. The CDR3 is made up of 16 amino acids. The CDR3 DNA sequence: TGCGCCAGCAGTCAATCTAGGCAGGGGATTACCGGGGAGCTGTTTTTT. It codes for CASSQSRQGITGELFF.

The CDR3 nucleotides are TGCGCCAGCAGCCAAACAGGGTACTCTGGAAACACCATATATTTT. Translated: CASSQTGYSGNTIYF. V usage is TRBV4-3 and J usage is TRBJ1-3, with D perhaps TRBD1 (6 bases). Between the trimmed V and J ends, which lost 2 bases and 0 bases, there was a span of 8 bases. CDR3 size: 15 residues. The germline CDR1 and CDR2 sequences are LGHNA and YSLEER.

The CDR3 region has the DNA TGTGCCAGCAGCTTAGTGAGTAGAAATGAGCAGTTCTTC. Translation: CASSLVSRNEQFF. The gene calls are TRBV7-9 and TRBJ2-1; D is unclear. Trimming cost V 1 base and J 7 bases, with 8 bases left between them. The CDR3 runs to 13 residues. Germline V CDR1 and CDR2: SEHNR, FQNEAQ (reference sequence).

The V gene is TRBV2, the J gene TRBJ2-7; 9 bases are a match to TRBD1. J gave up 4 bases and V 7 bases, and 5 bases lay outside the gene matches. The CDR3 length is 13 residues. Germline V gene sequence: CDR1 SNHLY, CDR2 FYNNEI. CDR3 amino acids: CASKQGAKYEQYF. CDR3 sequence (DNA): TGTGCCAGCAAACAGGGGGCAAAGTACGAGCAGTACTTC.